This T cell receptor (beta chain) comes out of a study of CD8+ T cells in alopecia areata. The study, taken as a whole, reports: Among the top 100, expanded CD8+ clones, as well as scalp clonality, were significantly decreased by tofacitinib.

Details on this clone: The antigen remains unidentified.

Described treatment: oral pan-JAK inhibitor, 5-10 mg twice daily. The ends were cut back, 6 bases at V and 7 bases at J, with 18 bases in the middle. The CDR3 totals 14 residues. The V gene's germline CDR1 is SQVTM and CDR2 ANQGSEA. Extraction and reverse transcription of RNA yielded cDNA as the sequencing template. The table came from immunoSEQ multiplex PCR; TCRdb's copy has only in-frame clones and leaves some out. The repertoire holds 200,000 to 250,000 clones, 64% seen once, with about 4.2% in the top ten. This chain links TRBV29-1 with TRBJ2-2, with D possibly being TRBD1 (6 bases). This sequence originates from a human donor with alopecia areata. Sequenced here: CD4+ T cells sorted from blood, sampled at week 4, from a patient treated with tofacitinib. The CDR3 loop reads CSVVGTGLIGELFF. CDR3 DNA: TGCAGCGTAGTCGGTACAGGGCTCATCGGGGAGCTGTTTTTT.